A single sample is the source of the 31 T cell receptor beta chains below, sequenced in a study of breast tumors, draining lymph nodes, adjacent tissues. One entry per CDR3 protein, called by TCRdb with MiXCR from the multiplex PCR reads. In the table there are under 250,000 distinct CDR3 sequences, around 32% of which are singletons. Samples came from axillary lymph nodes draining the breast cancer. Sequencing input: axillary lymph node tissue. The receptors were gathered from a female donor with breast cancer. Some clones in this sample may be carry-over from other donors' samples.

This clonotype has a count of ten or more. The chain combines TRBV5-1 with TRBJ1-4, with 10 bases matching TRBD1. V lost 4 bases, J lost 7 bases, and 16 bases stayed unmatched. Germline loops: CDR1 SGHRS, CDR2 YFSETQ. This CDR3 is 18 amino acids long. The CDR3 region has the DNA TGCGCCAGCAGCCCCGGGACAGGGGCTCACGCTTCCGCTGAAAAACTGTTTTTT. This codes for CASSPGTGAHASAEKLFF.

Ten or more counts support this clonotype. The chain joins TRBV30 to TRBJ2-5; the D is unclear. From germline, CDR1 is GTSNPN and CDR2 SVGIG (reference sequence). The CDR3 loop spans 11 amino acids. V lost 8 bases and J 5 bases, leaving 12 bases between the germline ends. CDR3 bases: TGTGCCGCTGGCGAGCCTGAGACCCAGTACTTC. Translating gives CAAGEPETQYF.

The chain is built from TRBV7-8 and TRBJ1-2; D is unclear. The CDR3 runs 10 residues. Germline values: CDR1 SGHVS, CDR2 FQNEAQ. Trimming left V 2 bases short and J 12 bases short, with 7 bases between. CDR3: CASSLSGNTF. CDR3 nucleotides: TGTGCCAGCAGCTTATCGGGAAACACCTTC.

CDR3 amino acids: CSASVSGMGAETQYF. The CDR3 DNA is TGCAGTGCTAGCGTATCCGGGATGGGGGCAGAGACCCAGTATTTT. The rearrangement uses TRBV20-1 and TRBJ2-3, with TRBD1 as a possible D gene (6 bases). This CDR3 has 15 amino acids. V was cut by 3 bases and J by 12 bases, with 25 bases left in between. Germline V gene data show CDR1 as DFQATT and CDR2 as SNEGSKA (reference sequence).

Comments on this clonotype: Being one base from a much bigger clone, this may be a read error. The J gene is TRBJ2-1, the V gene TRBV28; D possibly corresponds to TRBD2 (6 bases). This CDR3 comprises 14 residues. The V gene's germline CDR1 is MDHEN and CDR2 SYDVKM. CDR3 sequence (DNA): TGTACCAGCAGAAGGAGGGGTTCCTACAATGAGCAGTTCTTC. Encoded protein: CTSRRRGSYNEQFF.

In regard to this clonotype: An end of the junction differs from the germline gene, which may be a read error. The chain couples TRBV15 to TRBJ2-3; D unclear. Germline CDR1 LNHNV, CDR2 YYDKDF (reference sequence). The CDR3 spans 17 residues. The CDR3 DNA is TGTGCCACCAGCAGAGAATTGGGATTCGCTAGTGCAGATGCGCAGTATTTT. Translation: CATSRELGFASADAQYF. The whole variable domain, remainder taken from reference TRBV15 and TRBJ2-3, is DAMVIQNPRYQVTQFGKPVTLSCSQTLNHNVMYWYQQKSSQAPKLLFHYYDKDFNNEADTPDNFQSRRPNTSFCFLDIRSPGLGDTAMYLCATSRELGFASADAQYFGPGTRLTVL.

To note about this clonotype: One end of the junction fails to match germline, which may point to a read error. CDR3 in DNA: TGCGCCAGCAGCTATCCATCGAACACCGGCGAGCCGTTTTTT. Amino acids: CASSYPSNTGEPFF. The chain carries TRBV5-1 and TRBJ2-2; D gene uncertain. The CDR3 length is 14 residues. In germline, CDR1 is SGHRS, CDR2 YFSETQ.

In this sample, this clonotype turned up many times. J is TRBJ1-5 and V is TRBV2, with 8 bases identical to TRBD1. The CDR3 runs 14 residues. V gave up 6 bases and J gave up 3 bases; unmatched junction bases: 4. The V gene's germline CDR1 is SNHLY and CDR2 FYNNEI. CDR3 sequence (DNA): TGTGCCAGCAGCCGGACAGGGCTCAATCAGCCCCAGCATTTT. Translating it yields CASSRTGLNQPQHF.

In its sample, this clonotype was seen many times. This chain joins TRBV5-1 and TRBJ2-2; 8 positions match TRBD2. This CDR3 region has 14 residues. Germline CDR1 is SGHRS and CDR2 is YFSETQ. V lost 2 bases and J lost 6; bases outside the gene matches: 3. The CDR3, as DNA: TGCGCCAGCAGCTTAACTAGCGGCCCCGGGGAGCTGTTTTTT. It specifies CASSLTSGPGELFF.

This clonotype was counted only a few times. This sequence may be a read error, since a much larger clone differs from it by one base. The V and J genes are TRBV12-3 or TRBV12-4 and TRBJ2-1; a possible D gene is TRBD2 (6 bases). This CDR3 comprises 18 residues. The germline V and J ends were trimmed by 3 bases and 0 bases, with 18 bases remaining between them. The CDR3 region is CASSFEPTSRASYNEQFF. The DNA of the CDR3 is TGTGCCAGCAGTTTCGAGCCAACTAGCAGGGCCTCCTACAATGAGCAGTTCTTC.

This clonotype has at least ten counts. The rearrangement links TRBV3-1 to TRBJ1-6; the D is unclear. The CDR3 contains 13 residues. Germline loops: CDR1 LGHDT, CDR2 YNNKEL (reference sequence). The ends were cut back, 5 bases at V and 6 bases at J, with 8 bases in the middle. The CDR3 loop reads CASSAGGNSPLHF. The CDR3 DNA is TGTGCCAGCAGCGCAGGTGGTAATTCACCCCTCCACTTT.

The chain uses TRBV7-9 and TRBJ1-2; 9 nucleotides match TRBD1. Unmatched junction bases numbered 5, after V lost 3 bases and J lost 6 bases. Germline V gene lookup returns CDR1 SEHNR and CDR2 FQNEAQ (reference sequence). The CDR3 contains 14 residues. For the CDR3, the DNA is TGTGCCAGCAGCTTGACAGGGGGGGTGAATGGCTACACCTTC. Its translation: CASSLTGGVNGYTF.

This clonotype has ten or more counts. V usage is TRBV18 and J usage is TRBJ2-1; D might be TRBD1 or TRBD2, each matching 6 bases. V was shortened by 1 base and J by 8 bases, with 9 bases between the two germline ends. The CDR3 totals 13 residues. The germline CDR1 and CDR2 sequences are KGHSH and LQKENI. The CDR3 region has the DNA TGTGCCAGCTCACCACTGGAGGGGGATGAGCAGTTCTTC. It translates to CASSPLEGDEQFF.

This clonotype came up once. This rearrangement joins TRBV2 to TRBJ2-5; D gene unclear. Trimming stripped 5 bases from V and 2 bases from J, with 12 bases between. The germline gives CDR1 SNHLY, CDR2 FYNNEI. The CDR3 has 14 amino acids. The CDR3 is CASSTLGPQETQYF. CDR3 nucleotide sequence: TGTGCCAGCAGTACCCTCGGGCCTCAAGAGACCCAGTACTTC.

CDR3 sequence reads: CASSLSRNSPLHF. CDR3 DNA sequence: TGTGCCAGCAGCTTATCCAGGAATTCACCCCTCCACTTT. The V gene is TRBV7-9, the J gene TRBJ1-6, with D unresolved. The CDR3 spans 13 residues. Trimming removed 2 bases from V and 7 bases from J, with 6 bases in between. Germline V gene lookup returns CDR1 SEHNR and CDR2 FQNEAQ (reference sequence). Complete variable domain (other parts from reference TRBV7-9 and TRBJ1-6): DTGVSQNPRHKITKRGQNVTFRCDPISEHNRLYWYRQTLGQGPEFLTYFQNEAQLEKSRLLSDRFSAERPKGSFSTLEIQRTEQGDSAMYLCASSLSRNSPLHFGNGTRLTVT.

This clonotype was detected once. At one end the junction does not follow the germline gene, possibly because of a read error. The chain is built from TRBV9 and TRBJ2-1; possible D gene TRBD2, 5 bases. The germline CDR1 and CDR2 sequences are SGDLS and YYNGEE. This CDR3 spans 15 amino acids. This CDR3 reads CASSASIGSYNEPFF. In DNA form, the CDR3 reads TGTGCCAGCAGCGCTAGCATTGGGTCCTACAATGAGCCGTTCTTC.

In this sample, this clonotype turned up a few times. Possible read error: a much larger clone is one base away. The chain links TRBV20-1 to TRBJ2-1; TRBD2 matches at 10 bases. V shed 2 bases and J 6 bases; nucleotides not matched to a gene: 7. The CDR3 covers 15 residues. The V gene's germline CDR1 is DFQATT and CDR2 SNEGSKA (reference sequence). The CDR3 loop reads CSARSRLAGPNEQFF. The CDR3 region has the DNA TGCAGTGCTAGATCGCGACTAGCGGGTCCCAATGAGCAGTTCTTC.

In this sample, this clonotype turned up a few times. The chain is built from TRBV27 and TRBJ2-3, with a possible D match to TRBD2 (6 bases). Per the germline V gene, CDR1 is MNHEY and CDR2 is SMNVEV (reference sequence). CDR3 length equals 16 residues. V lost 2 bases, J lost 7 bases, and 19 bases lay in between. Written as DNA, the CDR3 is TGTGCCAGCAGTTTAGGGCCGGGAGCGTATTCTCATACGCAGTATTTT. Translating it yields CASSLGPGAYSHTQYF.

V usage is TRBV5-5 and J usage is TRBJ1-2; maybe TRBD1 (6 bases). Germline V gives CDR1 SGHKS, CDR2 YYEKEE (reference sequence). The CDR3 has 11 residues. The V end was cut by 4 bases, the J end by 8 bases, with 9 bases between. The chain's CDR3 is CASSGGQGYTF. The CDR3 DNA follows: TGTGCCAGCAGCGGCGGACAGGGCTACACCTTC.

V and J are TRBV11-2 and TRBJ2-5, with D possibly matching TRBD2 (6 bases). Germline V CDR1 and CDR2: SGHAT, FQNNGV. This CDR3 spans 14 amino acids. V gave up 7 bases and J gave up 5 bases, with 17 bases separating them. The CDR3 loop reads CASTKPGVGETQYF. DNA for the CDR3: TGTGCCAGCACCAAACCGGGGGTCGGGGAGACCCAGTACTTC.

CDR3: CASSLVASGRENNEQFF. The CDR3 DNA reads as TGTGCCAGCAGCTTAGTGGCGAGCGGGAGGGAAAACAATGAGCAGTTCTTC. This sequence joins TRBV7-2 and TRBJ2-1; 10 bases match TRBD2. CDR3 length: 17 amino acids. V was pared by 1 base and J by 5 bases, with 8 bases of the junction left unmatched. In germline, CDR1 is SGHTA, CDR2 FQGNSA.

This clonotype appeared a few times. The chain carries TRBV6-6 and TRBJ2-6, with TRBD2 matching 9 bases. CDR1 and CDR2 from the germline V gene are MNHNY and SVGAGI (reference sequence). The CDR3 is made up of 17 amino acids. Trimming removed 6 bases from V and 0 bases from J; junction bases left unmatched: 6. The CDR3, as DNA: TGTGCCAGCAGAGTAGCGGGAGTAGGCTCTGGGGCCAACGTCCTGACTTTC. The encoded protein is CASRVAGVGSGANVLTF.

This clonotype was seen repeatedly, ten times or more. The chain joins TRBV29-1 to TRBJ2-7; the match to TRBD2 covers 9 bases. The CDR3 extends over 19 amino acids. J was trimmed by 3 bases and V by 0 bases; bases with no gene match: 18. Germline CDR1 and CDR2: SQVTM and ANQGSEA. This CDR3 reads CSVEDQTGSGREGHYEQYF. The CDR3 bases are TGCAGCGTTGAAGATCAGACAGGGTCGGGGCGGGAGGGCCACTACGAGCAGTACTTC.

Here the CDR3 reads CASSQGRLAGVNEQYF. CDR3 DNA: TGTGCCAGCAGCCAAGGAAGACTAGCGGGTGTCAATGAGCAGTATTTT. This chain uses TRBV3-1 with TRBJ2-3; 10 bases are shared with TRBD2. The germline V gene encodes CDR1 LGHDT and CDR2 YNNKEL (reference sequence). The trim removed 1 base at V and 11 bases at J, leaving 12 bases unmatched. This CDR3 is 16 amino acids long.

The chain carries TRBV24-1 and TRBJ1-3; D is uncertain. Germline V lookup: CDR1 KGHDR, CDR2 SFDVKD. V was pared by 4 bases and J by 9 bases, with 15 bases between. The CDR3 covers 14 residues. The CDR3 DNA reads as TGTGCCACCAGTGACCAGGATGAATTGGGCACCATATATTTT. This sequence encodes CATSDQDELGTIYF.

The V gene is TRBV9, the J gene TRBJ1-1; 9 positions agree with TRBD1. This CDR3 contains 15 residues. J lost 7 bases, V lost 3 bases, and 10 bases had no gene match. Germline V CDR1 and CDR2: SGDLS, YYNGEE. In DNA, the CDR3 is TGTGCCAGCAGCGCAGCCGGGACAGGGTTTAATGAAGCTTTCTTT. Translation: CASSAAGTGFNEAFF.

A single count supports this clonotype. The chain couples TRBV7-2 to TRBJ2-7; 8 bases are shared with TRBD2. The J call is uncertain, as TRBJ2-1 better fits the DNA end. This CDR3 is 13 amino acids long. Looked up from germline, CDR1 is SGHTA and CDR2 is FQGNSA. CDR3 sequence: CASSFSGSWEQFF. Here the CDR3 DNA reads TGTGCCAGCAGCTTCAGCGGGAGTTGGGAGCAGTTCTTC.

The chain employs TRBV25-1 and TRBJ2-7; D perhaps matches TRBD2 (5 bases). CDR3 length: 15 residues. The V gene lost 4 bases and the J gene lost 0 bases, with 13 bases spanning the gap. Looked up from germline, CDR1 is MGHDK and CDR2 is SYGVNS. DNA of the CDR3: TGTGCCAGCAGTGCTAGCTCGGAGAGCTCCTACGAGCAGTACTTC. It is translated as CASSASSESSYEQYF.

The sample holds a few counts of this clonotype. V and J are TRBV18 and TRBJ1-1; D ambiguous. Trimming removed 6 bases from V and 1 base from J, with 12 bases in between. The CDR3 is 14 residues long. Germline CDR1 and CDR2: KGHSH and LQKENI. CDR3 nucleotides: TGTGCCAGCTCCCGCCAGGATTCGAACACTGAAGCTTTCTTT. Residues: CASSRQDSNTEAFF.

The table lists this clonotype with many counts. The rearrangement joins TRBV29-1 to TRBJ1-5; 10 bases map to TRBD1. CDR1 and CDR2 from the germline V gene are SQVTM and ANQGSEA. The CDR3 sequence is 14 residues long. V was clipped by 5 bases and J by 5 bases; unmatched bases: 6. CDR3 region: CSVRDRGPDQPQHF. CDR3 in DNA: TGCAGCGTTCGAGACAGGGGGCCAGATCAGCCCCAGCATTTT. Filled out from reference TRBV29-1 and TRBJ1-5, the complete variable domain reads SAVISQKPSRDICQRGTSLTIQCQVDSQVTMMFWYRQQPGQSLTLIATANQGSEATYESGFVIDKFPISRPNLTFSTLTVSNMSPEDSSIYLCSVRDRGPDQPQHFGDGTRLSIL.

This clonotype was recorded many times. V usage is TRBV15 and J usage is TRBJ2-7; 7 bases are a match to TRBD1. V dropped 1 base and J dropped 2; count of bases not matched to a gene: 8. CDR3 length equals 16 residues. Germline V CDR1 and CDR2: LNHNV, YYDKDF (reference sequence). In nucleotides, the CDR3 is TGTGCCACCAGCAGAGGATTTGACAGGGTAACCTACGAGCAGTACTTC. The encoded protein is CATSRGFDRVTYEQYF.